The following is a T cell receptor beta chain sequence with its context. The target antigen is unknown. This sample is part of a study of T-cell memory formation after mild COVID-19. TCRdb processed the 5' RACE reads anew with MiXCR; each CDR3 protein has one entry. Of more than 110,000 distinct CDR3 sequences listed, 11% to 15% are singletons. Points from the study as a whole: In second-wave clones peaking day 37, SARS-CoV-2 specificity remained unconfirmed.

Germline CDR1 MNHNY, CDR2 SVGAGI (reference sequence). This CDR3 spans 17 amino acids. Trimming cost V 3 bases and J 7 bases; bases outside gene matches: 13. The chain couples TRBV6-6 to TRBJ1-4; 8 bases are a match to TRBD1. The sample taken for sequencing was PBMCs or a T cell subset sorted from them (not recorded which). The source is an adult woman who had mild COVID-19 (a few samples of this study predate the infection). Cell type and time point are not known. CDR3 loop: CASSYMGVDRGSEKLFF. The DNA of the CDR3 is TGTGCCAGCAGTTATATGGGGGTAGACAGGGGAAGTGAAAAACTGTTTTTT.